This TCR beta chain was sequenced in a study of blood T cell repertoires in COVID-19. Germline values: CDR1 SGDLS, CDR2 YYNGEE. CDR3 size: 13 residues. V lost 4 bases and J lost 5, with 12 bases in between. As handled by the study authors: Estimated nucleated cell counts came from reference gene primer amplification. The table came from immunoSEQ multiplex PCR; TCRdb's copy has only in-frame clones and leaves some out. V, J and clone size are taken as reported in that table, and D and trimming were inferred from the DNA itself. This sample has roughly 200,000 clones, with around 80% found just once. The origin of this receptor is a woman between 40 and 50 years old with COVID-19, enrolled during active disease. The chain joins TRBV9 to TRBJ2-5, with TRBD2 as a possible D gene (6 bases). Sequencing used peripheral blood. In DNA form, the CDR3 reads TGTGCCAGCAGCAGACGGGAGCGGGAGACCCAGTACTTC. Residues: CASSRRERETQYF.